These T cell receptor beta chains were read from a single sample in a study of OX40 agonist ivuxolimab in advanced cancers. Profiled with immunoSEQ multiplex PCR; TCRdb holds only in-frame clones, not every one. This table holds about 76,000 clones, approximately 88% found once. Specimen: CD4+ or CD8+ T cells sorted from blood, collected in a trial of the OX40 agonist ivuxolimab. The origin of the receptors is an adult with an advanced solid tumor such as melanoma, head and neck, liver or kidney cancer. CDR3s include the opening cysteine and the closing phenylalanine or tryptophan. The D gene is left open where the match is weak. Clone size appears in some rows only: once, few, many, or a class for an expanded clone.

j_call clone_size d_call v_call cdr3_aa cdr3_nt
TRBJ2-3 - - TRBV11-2 CASSFSLATQYF TGTGCCAGCAGCTTTAGCCTAGCGACGCAGTATTTT
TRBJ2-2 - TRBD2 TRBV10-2 CASNLAGGQTGELFF TGCGCCAGCAACTTAGCGGGAGGGCAAACCGGGGAGCTGTTTTTT
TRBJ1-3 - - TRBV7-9 CASSGGNTIYF TGTGCCAGCAGCGGTGGAAACACCATATATTTT
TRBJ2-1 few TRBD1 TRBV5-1 CASASGQGGNEQFF TGCGCCAGTGCGTCGGGACAGGGTGGCAATGAGCAGTTCTTC
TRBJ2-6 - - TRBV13 CASSLGPDYSGANVLTF TGTGCCAGCAGCTTAGGCCCCGATTACTCTGGGGCCAACGTCCTGACTTTC
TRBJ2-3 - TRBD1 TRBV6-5 CASSRDRARYTQYF TGTGCCAGCAGCCGGGACAGGGCGCGTTATACGCAGTATTTT
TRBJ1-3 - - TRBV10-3 CAISTINTIYF TGTGCCATCAGTACCATAAACACCATATATTTT
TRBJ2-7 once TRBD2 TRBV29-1 CSVILAERSYEQYF TGCAGCGTTATACTAGCGGAGCGCTCCTACGAGCAGTACTTC
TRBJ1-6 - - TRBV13 CASSSEGSTGNSPLHF TGTGCCAGCAGCTCCGAGGGATCAACCGGAAATTCACCCCTCCACTTT
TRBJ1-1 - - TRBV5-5 CASSYNRNTEAFF TGTGCCAGCAGTTACAACCGGAACACTGAAGCTTTCTTT
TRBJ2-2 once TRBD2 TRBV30 CAWRIRLAGANTGELFF TGTGCCTGGAGAATAAGACTAGCGGGAGCGAACACCGGGGAGCTGTTTTTT
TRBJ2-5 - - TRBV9 CASSVEGGAQETQYF TGTGCCAGCAGCGTAGAGGGGGGGGCCCAAGAGACCCAGTACTTC
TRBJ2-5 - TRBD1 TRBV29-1 CSGGRQGETQYF TGCAGCGGGGGGAGACAGGGGGAGACCCAGTACTTC
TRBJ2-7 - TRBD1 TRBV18 CASSPRGRPGQGSYEQYF TGTGCCAGCTCACCACGAGGTAGACCGGGACAGGGTTCCTACGAGCAGTACTTC
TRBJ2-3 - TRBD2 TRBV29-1 CSVEYLAGGTDTQYF TGCAGCGTTGAGTACCTAGCGGGAGGCACAGATACGCAGTATTTT
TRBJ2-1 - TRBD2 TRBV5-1 CASSPTSGRALALYNEQFF TGCGCCAGCAGCCCGACTAGCGGGAGGGCCTTAGCCTTGTACAATGAGCAGTTCTTC
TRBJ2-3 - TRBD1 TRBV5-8 CASKPGQAIMSTDTQYF TGTGCCAGCAAACCGGGACAGGCTATCATGAGCACAGATACGCAGTATTTT
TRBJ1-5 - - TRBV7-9 CASSFGSNQPQHF TGTGCCAGCAGCTTTGGTAGCAATCAGCCCCAGCATTTT
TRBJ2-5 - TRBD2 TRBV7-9 CASSSPGLKETQYF TGTGCCAGCAGCTCTCCGGGACTAAAAGAGACCCAGTACTTC
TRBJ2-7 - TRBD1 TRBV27 CASSLRQGSASYEQYF TGTGCCAGCAGTTTACGACAGGGGTCAGCCTCCTACGAGCAGTACTTC
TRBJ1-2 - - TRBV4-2 CASSQGTYGYTF TGTGCCAGCAGCCAAGGGACCTATGGCTACACCTTC
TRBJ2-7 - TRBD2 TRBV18 CASSPTLAGASSYEQYF TGTGCCAGCTCACCGACTCTGGCGGGAGCTAGCTCCTACGAGCAGTACTTC
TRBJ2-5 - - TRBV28 CASSLGGPQETQYF TGTGCCAGCAGTTTGGGGGGGCCTCAAGAGACCCAGTACTTC
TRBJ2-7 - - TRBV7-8 CASSVSYEQYF TGTGCCAGCAGCGTCTCCTACGAGCAGTACTTC
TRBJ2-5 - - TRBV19 CASSDTPTVLETQYF TGTGCCAGTAGTGACACTCCGACAGTCCTTGAGACCCAGTACTTC
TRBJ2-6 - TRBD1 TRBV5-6 CASSSPGQAFSGANVLTF TGTGCCAGCAGCTCACCGGGACAGGCCTTCTCTGGGGCCAACGTCCTGACTTTC
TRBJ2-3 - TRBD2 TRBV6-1 CASPGLGGADTQYF TGTGCCAGCCCGGGACTAGGCGGAGCAGATACGCAGTATTTT
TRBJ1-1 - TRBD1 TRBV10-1 CASSQGQPNTEAFF TGCGCCAGCAGCCAGGGACAGCCGAACACTGAAGCTTTCTTT
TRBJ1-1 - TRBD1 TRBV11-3 CASSGTGGEDTEAFF TGTGCCAGCAGCGGGACAGGGGGTGAGGACACTGAAGCTTTCTTT
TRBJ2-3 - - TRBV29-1 CSAREHGTDTQYF TGCAGCGCCCGAGAACACGGCACAGATACGCAGTATTTT
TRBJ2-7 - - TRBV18 CASSPVEYEQYF TGTGCCAGCTCACCGGTGGAATACGAGCAGTACTTC
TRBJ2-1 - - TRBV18 CASSPPSQPKDEQFF TGTGCCAGCTCACCACCGTCCCAGCCCAAGGATGAGCAGTTCTTC
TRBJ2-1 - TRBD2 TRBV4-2 CASSLDGRSGEQFF TGTGCCAGCAGCCTAGACGGGAGGAGTGGTGAGCAGTTCTTC
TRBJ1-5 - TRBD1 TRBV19 CASSMGWRQGSNQPQHF TGTGCCAGTAGTATGGGTTGGAGACAGGGTAGCAATCAGCCCCAGCATTTT
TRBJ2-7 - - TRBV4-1 CASSHVWGAVYEQYF TGCGCCAGCAGCCACGTGTGGGGCGCTGTCTACGAGCAGTACTTC
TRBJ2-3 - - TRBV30 CAWSVGGPHFGTQYF TGTGCCTGGAGTGTAGGGGGACCCCACTTTGGTACGCAGTATTTT
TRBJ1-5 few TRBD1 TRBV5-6 CASSPGQGSQPQHF TGTGCCAGCAGCCCCGGACAGGGAAGTCAGCCCCAGCATTTT
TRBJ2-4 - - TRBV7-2 CASSLGTPSGKNIQYF TGTGCCAGCAGCTTAGGCACCCCTTCAGGCAAAAACATTCAGTACTTC
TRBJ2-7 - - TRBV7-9 CAMGLGPGFEQYF TGTGCCATGGGGTTGGGGCCAGGGTTCGAGCAGTACTTC
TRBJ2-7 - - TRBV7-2 CASRWTRDTYEQYF TGTGCCAGCAGGTGGACCCGGGACACCTACGAGCAGTACTTC
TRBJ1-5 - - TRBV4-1 CASSPKPEQGLGQPQHF TGCGCCAGCAGCCCCAAACCAGAACAGGGTCTGGGACAGCCCCAGCATTTT
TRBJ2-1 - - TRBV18 CASSPPGLHNEQFF TGTGCCAGCTCACCACCTGGACTACACAATGAGCAGTTCTTC
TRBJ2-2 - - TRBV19 CASRWDGANTGELFF TGTGCCAGTAGATGGGACGGGGCGAACACCGGGGAGCTGTTTTTT
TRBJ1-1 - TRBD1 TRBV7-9 CASSPGQGRNTEAFF TGTGCCAGCAGCCCGGGACAGGGCAGGAACACTGAAGCTTTCTTT